The 27 T cell receptor beta chains reported below all come from one sample, sequenced in a study of cytomegalovirus exposure and HLA in healthy donors. It was with 60 Vbeta and 13 Jbeta primers that the PCR ran. The assay was immunoSEQ multiplex PCR, and TCRdb's table has in-frame clones only and misses some. The sample shows fewer than 180,000 clones, just under 65% of them seen only once. Material: PBMCs. Receptor source: an older woman in good health and CMV-seropositive.

The V call is TRBV28, the J call TRBJ2-7; the match to TRBD2 covers 11 bases. Germline values: CDR1 MDHEN, CDR2 SYDVKM. The CDR3 is 16 residues long. J gave up 2 bases and V 2 bases, and 5 bases lay outside the gene matches. The CDR3, as DNA: TGTGCCAGCAGTTTAGAAACTAGCGGGGGTGCCTACGAGCAGTACTTC. This sequence encodes CASSLETSGGAYEQYF.

V gene TRBV5-4 combines with J gene TRBJ2-5, with 7 bases lining up with TRBD2. Per the germline V gene, CDR1 is SGHNT and CDR2 is YYREEE (reference sequence). The J segment lost 5 bases and the V segment lost 0 bases, leaving 10 bases of the junction unmatched. The CDR3 loop spans 16 amino acids. CDR3 DNA sequence: TGTGCCAGCAGCTTGGGCGGCGGGAGCCCGGGGGAGACCCAGTACTTC. It is translated as CASSLGGGSPGETQYF. The full variable domain, in which reference TRBV5-4 and TRBJ2-5 provide the parts outside the CDR3, is ETGVTQSPTHLIKTRGQQVTLRCSSQSGHNTVSWYQQALGQGPQFIFQYYREEENGRGNFPPRFSGLQFPNYSSELNVNALELDDSALYLCASSLGGGSPGETQYFGPGTRLLVL.

The chain joins TRBV13 to TRBJ2-1, with 8 nucleotides matching TRBD2. The CDR3 is 14 amino acids. J was trimmed by 4 bases and V by 4 bases; bases with no gene match: 3. Per the germline V gene, CDR1 is PRHDT and CDR2 is FYEKMQ (reference sequence). In DNA form, the CDR3 reads TGTGCCAGCAGCTCCGGGACTAGTTACAATGAGCAGTTCTTC. It is translated as CASSSGTSYNEQFF.

J is TRBJ2-7 and V is TRBV2; 8 bases match TRBD2. The length of the CDR3 is 17 residues. Looked up from germline, CDR1 is SNHLY and CDR2 is FYNNEI. V lost 2 bases, J lost 7 bases, and 16 bases stayed unmatched. Here the CDR3 reads CASSEFGSGREGGEQYF. CDR3 DNA: TGTGCCAGCAGTGAATTCGGGAGCGGGAGAGAAGGGGGAGAGCAGTACTTC.

The gene calls are TRBV19 and TRBJ1-1, with a tentative D call TRBD1 (5 bases). This CDR3 comprises 14 residues. Between the trimmed V and J ends, which lost 10 bases and 1 base, there was a span of 16 bases. Germline CDR1 is LNHDA and CDR2 is SQIVND (reference sequence). This CDR3 is CATRQSRGNTEAFF. The CDR3 DNA reads as TGTGCCACCCGACAGTCAAGGGGGAACACTGAAGCTTTCTTT. The variable domain in full, with the rest retrieved from reference TRBV19 and TRBJ1-1, is DGGITQSPKYLFRKEGQNVTLSCEQNLNHDAMYWYRQDPGQGLRLIYYSQIVNDFQKGDIAEGYSVSREKKESFPLTVTSAQKNPTAFYLCATRQSRGNTEAFFGQGTRLTVV.

This clone turned up a few times. The V gene is TRBV2, the J gene TRBJ2-2; 11 positions match TRBD1. This CDR3 is 19 amino acids long. The germline gives CDR1 SNHLY, CDR2 FYNNEI. V was clipped by 6 bases and J by 4 bases; unmatched bases: 16. CDR3 loop: CASSHSTSGQGASTGELFF. The CDR3 nucleotides are TGTGCCAGCAGCCACTCCACCTCCGGACAGGGGGCGAGCACCGGGGAGCTGTTTTTT.

The chain has TRBV7-2 and TRBJ1-4; D is perhaps TRBD1 (5 bases). The CDR3 totals 13 residues. The germline V and J ends were trimmed by 1 base and 10 bases, with 10 bases remaining between them. The V gene's germline CDR1 is SGHTA and CDR2 FQGNSA. CDR3 loop: CASSLEEGRKLFF. CDR3 nucleotides: TGTGCCAGCAGCTTAGAGGAGGGGCGAAAACTGTTTTTT.

This chain connects TRBV6-1 to TRBJ2-1; 7 bases are a match to TRBD1. Looked up from germline, CDR1 is MNHNS and CDR2 is SASEGT. The CDR3 runs 15 residues. The junction had 14 bases not matched to a gene; V was cut back by 11 bases and J by 4 bases. DNA for the CDR3: TGTGCCGGCTCGATCTTGGGACAGTCATACAATGAGCAGTTCTTC. Translation: CAGSILGQSYNEQFF.

This clone appeared a few times. The chain joins TRBV5-1 to TRBJ1-4; tentatively, D is TRBD1 (5 bases). Germline V lookup: CDR1 SGHRS, CDR2 YFSETQ. The CDR3 contains 14 residues. Between the trimmed V and J ends, which lost 6 bases and 7 bases, there was a span of 16 bases. The CDR3 is CASTPAGTGEKLFF. The CDR3, as DNA: TGCGCCAGCACCCCGGCGGGGACGGGTGAAAAACTGTTTTTT.

J is TRBJ2-3 and V is TRBV2; perhaps TRBD1 as D (6 bases). The germline V gene has CDR1 SNHLY and CDR2 FYNNEI. Between the trimmed V and J ends, which lost 7 bases and 2 bases, there was a span of 13 bases. This CDR3 is 14 amino acids long. The chain's CDR3 is CASNRGGSTDTQYF. The CDR3 DNA sequence: TGTGCCAGCAACCGAGGGGGATCCACAGATACGCAGTATTTT.

Only one count was recorded for this clone. V usage is TRBV27 and J usage is TRBJ1-2; perhaps TRBD1 as D (6 bases). CDR3 length: 14 residues. V was shortened by 3 bases and J by 0 bases, with 8 bases between the two germline ends. The germline CDR1 and CDR2 sequences are MNHEY and SMNVEV (reference sequence). CDR3: CASSFEGANYGYTF. In nucleotides, the CDR3 is TGTGCCAGCAGTTTTGAGGGGGCTAACTATGGCTACACCTTC.

This clone has just a few counts. For the CDR3, the DNA is TGTGCCAGCAGTTTGATCGGCAGGGTGGGTCTGCCCCAGCATTTT. This sequence encodes CASSLIGRVGLPQHF. The rearrangement uses TRBV28 and TRBJ1-5; the D gene is possibly TRBD1 (5 bases). Between the trimmed V and J ends, which lost 3 bases and 9 bases, there was a span of 18 bases. Germline V lookup: CDR1 MDHEN, CDR2 SYDVKM. This CDR3 has 15 residues.

This clone was seen only once. The CDR3 DNA is TGTGCCAGCAGCTTCTCGGGAATCGGGGGGACCGGGGAGCTGTTTTTT. Translated, it gives CASSFSGIGGTGELFF. This chain links TRBV7-6 with TRBJ2-2, with 7 bases fitting TRBD2. Losses at the gene ends were 3 bases for V and 5 bases for J; bases not matched to a gene: 9. From germline, CDR1 is SGHVS and CDR2 FNYEAQ. This CDR3 has 16 amino acids.

The chain links TRBV11-3 to TRBJ2-1, with TRBD1 identical over 8 bases. Germline assignment: CDR1 SGHNT and CDR2 YENEEA. The CDR3 runs to 16 residues. J was trimmed by 7 bases and V by 6 bases; bases with no gene match: 14. CDR3: CASRKRSGGDRNEQFF. The DNA for the CDR3 is TGTGCCAGCAGAAAAAGGTCAGGGGGCGACCGGAATGAGCAGTTCTTC.

The V call is TRBV7-2, the J call TRBJ2-5, with a tentative D call TRBD2 (5 bases). This CDR3 contains 16 residues. V gave up 5 bases and J gave up 4 bases, with 20 bases separating them. Germline V lookup: CDR1 SGHTA, CDR2 FQGNSA. The CDR3 loop is CASSQAGEGFGETQYF. The CDR3 DNA reads TGTGCCAGCAGCCAGGCCGGGGAAGGGTTTGGAGAGACCCAGTACTTC.

V usage is TRBV28 and J usage is TRBJ2-3, with TRBD1 matching over 12 bases. Germline V gene lookup returns CDR1 MDHEN and CDR2 SYDVKM. J lost 4 bases, V lost 6 bases, and 8 bases had no gene match. The CDR3 extends over 16 amino acids. The CDR3 sequence is CASRTPGTGGADTQYF. The DNA for the CDR3 is TGTGCCAGCAGAACTCCCGGGACAGGGGGCGCAGATACGCAGTATTTT.

This rearrangement joins TRBV5-1 to TRBJ2-2, with TRBD1 as a possible D gene (6 bases). Germline V gene sequence: CDR1 SGHRS, CDR2 YFSETQ. V was cut by 4 bases and J by 2 bases, with 15 bases left in between. The CDR3 loop spans 16 amino acids. CDR3 coding DNA: TGCGCCAGCAGCACCGGGACACGAACAAACACCGGGGAGCTGTTTTTT. Translated, it gives CASSTGTRTNTGELFF.

A few counts support this clone. The rearrangement uses TRBV4-3 and TRBJ2-2; the D gene is possibly TRBD2 (6 bases). Trimming removed 0 bases from V and 3 bases from J, with 14 bases in between. The CDR3 loop spans 17 amino acids. Per germline, CDR1 LGHNA and CDR2 YSLEER. CDR3 amino acids: CASSQDLGGRYTGELFF. In DNA form, the CDR3 reads TGCGCCAGCAGCCAAGACCTGGGGGGTCGGTACACCGGGGAGCTGTTTTTT.

The V gene is TRBV9, the J gene TRBJ2-2; D is unresolved. Trimming shortened V by 3 bases and J by 2 bases, and 11 bases separated the two germline ends. Germline V lookup: CDR1 SGDLS, CDR2 YYNGEE. This CDR3 contains 15 residues. CDR3 DNA sequence: TGTGCCAGCAGCGGCACCGAGAGAAACACCGGGGAGCTGTTTTTT. It codes for CASSGTERNTGELFF.

The rearrangement joins TRBV5-1 to TRBJ1-1; D remains unclear. With 1 base removed from V and 0 bases from J, the gap between germline ends came to 10 bases. Germline CDR1 reads SGHRS; CDR2 reads YFSETQ. The CDR3 has 15 residues. In DNA form, the CDR3 reads TGCGCCAGCAGCTTGTTGCCGGGGTTGAACACTGAAGCTTTCTTT. Its protein product is CASSLLPGLNTEAFF.

The chain recombines TRBV18 with TRBJ1-2; TRBD1 agrees at 7 bases. Germline V gene sequence: CDR1 KGHSH, CDR2 LQKENI. The CDR3 length is 17 residues. Trimming at V came to 1 base and at J to 3 bases, leaving 11 bases not matched to a gene. CDR3 residues: CASSPQSFTGVHYGYTF. The CDR3 nucleotides read TGTGCCAGCTCACCACAATCTTTTACAGGGGTTCACTATGGCTACACCTTC.

In its sample, this clone was seen a few times. The chain couples TRBV6-5 to TRBJ2-7; 7 positions agree with TRBD2. Germline lookup yields CDR1 MNHEY and CDR2 SVGAGI. V dropped 4 bases and J dropped 0; count of bases not matched to a gene: 9. The CDR3 loop spans 16 amino acids. CDR3 DNA: TGTGCCAGCAGTTCCCCGGGGCGGGAGACCTCCTACGAGCAGTACTTC. Residues: CASSSPGRETSYEQYF.

The chain is built from TRBV21-1 and TRBJ2-5; TRBD2, as called in the table, went unchecked against the DNA. TRBV21-1 is described as a pseudogene. The CDR3 is made up of 14 amino acids. The CDR3 loop is CASSPLFEGGTQYF. CDR3 bases: TGTGCCAGCAGCCCCCTCTTTGAGGGTGGGACCCAGTACTTC.

The chain is built from TRBV5-1 and TRBJ2-1; TRBD2 matches 11 bases. J gave up 2 bases and V 0 bases, and 10 bases lay outside the gene matches. The germline V gene encodes CDR1 SGHRS and CDR2 YFSETQ. This CDR3 spans 19 amino acids. The CDR3 protein is CASSLEPSGRTRAYNEQFF. The CDR3 bases are TGCGCCAGCAGCTTGGAGCCTAGCGGGAGGACAAGGGCCTACAATGAGCAGTTCTTC. The whole variable domain, filled in from reference TRBV5-1 and TRBJ2-1, reads KAGVTQTPRYLIKTRGQQVTLSCSPISGHRSVSWYQQTPGQGLQFLFEYFSETQRNKGNFPGRFSGRQFSNSRSEMNVSTLELGDSALYLCASSLEPSGRTRAYNEQFFGPGTRLTVL.

The chain is built from TRBV19 and TRBJ2-3; 7 nucleotides line up with TRBD1. Trimming took 3 bases from V and 8 from J; bases not matched to a gene: 8. Per the germline V gene, CDR1 is LNHDA and CDR2 is SQIVND (reference sequence). The CDR3 has 14 amino acids. CDR3 residues: CASSIGQSGGTQYF. In DNA, the CDR3 is TGTGCCAGTAGTATCGGACAGTCAGGGGGTACGCAGTATTTT.

The rearrangement joins TRBV19 to TRBJ2-1, with TRBD2 identical over 7 bases. Trimming took 4 bases from V and 8 from J; bases not matched to a gene: 14. CDR1 is LNHDA, CDR2 SQIVND, per germline (reference sequence). The CDR3 length is 16 residues. CDR3 DNA sequence: TGTGCCAGTAGTACTAAAGGAGTAGCGGGTAGGTATGAGCAGTTCTTC. Translation gives CASSTKGVAGRYEQFF.

The chain links TRBV5-5 to TRBJ2-7; 14 positions match TRBD2. Germline-derived CDR1 and CDR2 are SGHKS and YYEKEE (reference sequence). Losses at the gene ends were 0 bases for V and 3 bases for J; bases not matched to a gene: 8. CDR3 length: 18 amino acids. The CDR3 is CASSLVDRGTSGSYEQYF. Written as DNA, the CDR3 is TGTGCCAGCAGCTTGGTAGACAGGGGGACTAGCGGGAGCTACGAGCAGTACTTC.